The clone carrying this T cell receptor beta chain was counted between two and nine times. Its target is not known. Germline CDR1 is SGDLS and CDR2 is YYNGEE. The CDR3 spans 12 residues. Each sample gave at least 6.5 million isolated PBMCs. Per sample, extraction of total RNA gave at least 5.5 micrograms in every case. The entry originates in a study of blood T cells in healthy people across ages. Whole-study findings and limits: Changes seen in expanded clonotypes were possibly confounded by donor CMV status left unknown.

Together with a sample-barcoded 5' primer, a J-beta primer mix was included in a second PCR lasting about 7 to 12 cycles. Unique molecular identifiers of 12 random nucleotides labeled each cDNA. TCRdb re-called the 5' RACE reads through MiXCR, storing one row per CDR3 protein. In the table there are approximately 690,000 distinct CDR3 sequences, roughly 43% of which are singletons. The chain joins TRBV9 to TRBJ2-7; D uncertain. The J call may be mistaken, given a closer DNA end match to TRBJ2-5. The sequence was collected from a man of 80 years or more in good health. The specimen was blood. For the CDR3, the DNA is TGTGCCAGCAGCGCCCACGAAGAGACCCAGTACTTC. This sequence encodes CASSAHEETQYF.